Here is one T cell receptor (beta chain) with its context. Its antigen is currently unknown. This entry is derived from a study of cytotoxic CD8 clonotypes in ibrutinib-treated CLL. Here immunoSEQ multiplex PCR was the method, and the copy in TCRdb shows in-frame clones only, minus some. The table has a few hundred thousand clones, 80% seen once. Study-wide points: Higher clonality was seen at ibrutinib response and a return toward baseline at progression.

The receptor was derived from a human donor with chronic lymphocytic leukemia. The source was PBMCs, collected before ibrutinib treatment.

CDR3 in DNA: TGTGCCAGTAGTACGCAACAGGGACAGCACAATCAGCCCCAGCATTTT. This translates into CASSTQQGQHNQPQHF. This rearrangement joins TRBV19 to TRBJ1-5, with 7 bases matching TRBD1. The CDR3 is made up of 16 amino acids. Per the germline V gene, CDR1 is LNHDA and CDR2 is SQIVND (reference sequence). V lost 4 bases, J lost 3 bases, and 9 bases stayed unmatched. Complete variable domain (other parts from reference TRBV19 and TRBJ1-5): DGGITQSPKYLFRKEGQNVTLSCEQNLNHDAMYWYRQDPGQGLRLIYYSQIVNDFQKGDIAEGYSVSREKKESFPLTVTSAQKNPTAFYLCASSTQQGQHNQPQHFGDGTRLSIL.